The 30 T cell receptor beta chains in this list originate from one sample, sequenced in a study of cytomegalovirus exposure and HLA in healthy donors. The PCR used 60 Vbeta and 13 Jbeta primers. The method was immunoSEQ multiplex PCR; TCRdb's version includes in-frame clones alone and lacks a portion of them. The sample contains roughly 99,000 clones, 79% of which appear only once. Specimen: PBMCs. All receptors derive from a male donor in good health and CMV-seropositive.

The chain is built from TRBV29-1 and TRBJ2-5, with D perhaps matching TRBD1 (5 bases). V lost 5 bases to trimming and J lost 5 bases, with 6 bases between them. This CDR3 comprises 10 residues. Looked up from germline, CDR1 is SQVTM and CDR2 is ANQGSEA. The CDR3 region is CSVKGETQYF. Here the CDR3 DNA reads TGCAGCGTTAAGGGGGAGACCCAGTACTTC.

In this sample, this clone turned up a few times. The rearrangement joins TRBV6-6 to TRBJ2-7, with TRBD2 matching over 13 bases. Germline V gene sequence: CDR1 MNHNY, CDR2 SVGAGI (reference sequence). The CDR3 sequence is 15 residues long. The junction had 9 bases not matched to a gene; V was cut back by 6 bases and J by 7 bases. CDR3 bases: TGTGCCAGCAGCCTTCTCGGACTAGCGGGGGAAGAGCAGTACTTC. It codes for CASSLLGLAGEEQYF.

This clone showed up just once. The chain combines TRBV5-4 with TRBJ1-1; D unclear. The CDR3 has 12 amino acids. The ends were cut back, 4 bases at V and 5 bases at J, with 9 bases in the middle. Germline loops: CDR1 SGHNT, CDR2 YYREEE (reference sequence). The CDR3: CASSQGRTEAFF. In nucleotides, the CDR3 is TGTGCCAGCAGCCAAGGGAGAACTGAAGCTTTCTTT.

This clone appeared once. The V and J genes are TRBV7-9 and TRBJ1-2; 9 bases are a match to TRBD1. Germline trimming cut 1 base from V and 1 base from J; bases unmatched to any gene: 4. From germline, CDR1 is SEHNR and CDR2 FQNEAQ (reference sequence). The length of the CDR3 is 16 residues. The CDR3 protein is CASSLEGGQGNYGYTF. For the CDR3, the DNA is TGTGCCAGCAGCTTAGAGGGGGGACAGGGTAACTATGGCTACACCTTC.

The chain uses TRBV27 and TRBJ1-1, with D unclear. The germline V gene has CDR1 MNHEY and CDR2 SMNVEV (reference sequence). Trimming cost V 3 bases and J 4 bases, with 15 bases left between them. The CDR3 length is 15 residues. CDR3 DNA: TGTGCCAGCAGTTTTACAGAGAGGGTGAGCACTGAAGCTTTCTTT. This sequence encodes CASSFTERVSTEAFF.

This clone appeared a few times. The chain links TRBV4-2 to TRBJ1-4; 10 bases fit TRBD1. Germline trimming cut 4 bases from V and 8 bases from J; bases unmatched to any gene: 7. CDR1 LGHNA and CDR2 YNFKEQ come from the germline V gene. The CDR3 totals 15 residues. The DNA for the CDR3 is TGTGCCAGCAGCCCTCGGACAGGGGGTGGGGAAAAACTGTTTTTT. This sequence encodes CASSPRTGGGEKLFF.

The chain carries TRBV30 and TRBJ1-1; D uncertain. The V gene lost 1 base and the J gene lost 6 bases, with 6 bases spanning the gap. Germline-derived CDR1 and CDR2 are GTSNPN and SVGIG (reference sequence). CDR3 size: 11 residues. The CDR3, as DNA: TGTGCCTGGAGTGGGGCAGCTGAAGCTTTCTTT. Translated: CAWSGAAEAFF.

This chain uses TRBV4-2 with TRBJ1-1, with D tentatively TRBD1 (5 bases). The CDR3 has 14 amino acids. CDR1 and CDR2 (germline): LGHNA, YNFKEQ. V was cut by 0 bases and J by 11 bases, with 16 bases left in between. CDR3 nucleotide sequence: TGTGCCAGCAGCCAAGATCGAGACGGGGGTAGGGCTTTCTTT. Translation gives CASSQDRDGGRAFF.

This chain links TRBV5-1 with TRBJ1-2; 8 positions agree with TRBD1. V lost 1 base and J lost 4; bases outside the gene matches: 3. CDR1 is SGHRS, CDR2 YFSETQ, per germline. The CDR3 runs 14 residues. The CDR3 bases are TGCGCCAGCAGCTTGACAGGGGGTGGCTATGGCTACACCTTC. It codes for CASSLTGGGYGYTF. Looking up the rest from reference TRBV5-1 and TRBJ1-2 gives the full variable domain: KAGVTQTPRYLIKTRGQQVTLSCSPISGHRSVSWYQQTPGQGLQFLFEYFSETQRNKGNFPGRFSGRQFSNSRSEMNVSTLELGDSALYLCASSLTGGGYGYTFGSGTRLTVV.

The chain has TRBV30 and TRBJ1-1; D call uncertain. The CDR3 sequence is 11 residues long. V was trimmed by 2 bases and J by 11 bases, leaving 12 bases between them. Germline assignment: CDR1 GTSNPN and CDR2 SVGIG (reference sequence). The CDR3 reads CAWSLQREAFF. CDR3 DNA: TGTGCCTGGAGTTTACAGAGAGAGGCTTTCTTT. The whole variable domain, filled in from reference TRBV30 and TRBJ1-1, reads SQTIHQWPATLVQPVGSPLSLECTVEGTSNPNLYWYRQAAGRGLQLLFYSVGIGQISSEVPQNLSASRPQDRQFILSSKKLLLSDSGFYLCAWSLQREAFFGQGTRLTVV.

This sequence joins TRBV5-1 and TRBJ1-3; D unclear. CDR1 is SGHRS and CDR2 is YFSETQ in the germline V gene. The CDR3 sequence is 11 residues long. CDR3 protein: CPEGTGNTIYF. The CDR3, as DNA: TGCCCCGAGGGCACTGGAAACACCATATATTTT.

The CDR3 here is CATSPQLNTEAFF. The DNA of the CDR3 is TGTGCCACCAGCCCTCAGTTGAACACTGAAGCTTTCTTT. The rearrangement links TRBV15 to TRBJ1-1, with D unresolved. Deletions cut 5 bases from V and 0 bases from J, with 7 bases between. Germline V gene lookup returns CDR1 LNHNV and CDR2 YYDKDF (reference sequence). CDR3 length: 13 residues.

The V call is TRBV30, the J call TRBJ2-3; D is possibly TRBD1 (5 bases). Trimming took off 0 bases at V and 2 bases at J, with 15 bases between the two ends. There are 16 residues in the CDR3. Germline CDR1 GTSNPN, CDR2 SVGIG (reference sequence). The CDR3 spells CAWSVMRQPHTDTQYF. The DNA for the CDR3 is TGTGCCTGGAGTGTCATGAGACAGCCTCACACAGATACGCAGTATTTT.

CDR3 region: CASSFGGNTEAFF. The CDR3, as DNA: TGCGCCAGCAGCTTCGGGGGAAACACTGAAGCTTTCTTT. The chain uses TRBV5-1 and TRBJ1-1, with D perhaps matching TRBD1 (5 bases). V was pared by 2 bases and J by 2 bases, with 7 bases between. The CDR3 contains 13 residues. The V gene's germline CDR1 is SGHRS and CDR2 YFSETQ. Filled out from reference TRBV5-1 and TRBJ1-1, the complete variable domain reads KAGVTQTPRYLIKTRGQQVTLSCSPISGHRSVSWYQQTPGQGLQFLFEYFSETQRNKGNFPGRFSGRQFSNSRSEMNVSTLELGDSALYLCASSFGGNTEAFFGQGTRLTVV.

J is TRBJ2-3 and V is TRBV5-6; the match to TRBD2 covers 10 bases. Germline CDR1 is SGHDT and CDR2 is YYEEEE. The junction had 3 bases not matched to a gene; V was cut back by 0 bases and J by 2 bases. The CDR3 spans 16 residues. Here the CDR3 DNA reads TGTGCCAGCAGCTTGGTAGCGGGGGGCCTCACAGATACGCAGTATTTT. Its protein product is CASSLVAGGLTDTQYF. Full variable domain (rest looked up from reference TRBV5-6 and TRBJ2-3): DAGVTQSPTHLIKTRGQQVTLRCSPKSGHDTVSWYQQALGQGPQFIFQYYEEEERQRGNFPDRFSGHQFPNYSSELNVNALLLGDSALYLCASSLVAGGLTDTQYFGPGTRLTVL.

The genes are TRBV7-9 and TRBJ2-7; 9 bases are shared with TRBD1. V shed 9 bases, J shed 2 bases, and the junction held 8 bases outside the gene matches. The length of the CDR3 is 14 residues. In germline, CDR1 is SEHNR, CDR2 FQNEAQ (reference sequence). CDR3 sequence (DNA): TGTGCCAGTGCTCGGGACAGGGCCACCTACGAGCAGTACTTC. Protein: CASARDRATYEQYF. The full variable domain, in which reference TRBV7-9 and TRBJ2-7 provide the parts outside the CDR3, is DTGVSQNPRHKITKRGQNVTFRCDPISEHNRLYWYRQTLGQGPEFLTYFQNEAQLEKSRLLSDRFSAERPKGSFSTLEIQRTEQGDSAMYLCASARDRATYEQYFGPGTRLTVT.

This chain links TRBV5-1 with TRBJ1-5, with 8 bases identical to TRBD1. The CDR3 runs 17 residues. V shed 5 bases, J shed 5 bases, and the junction held 15 bases outside the gene matches. Looked up from germline, CDR1 is SGHRS and CDR2 is YFSETQ. The chain's CDR3 is CASSCEYRTGIHQPQHF. For the CDR3, the DNA is TGCGCCAGCAGTTGTGAATATCGGACAGGGATTCATCAGCCCCAGCATTTT. Full variable domain (remainder filled in from reference TRBV5-1 and TRBJ1-5): KAGVTQTPRYLIKTRGQQVTLSCSPISGHRSVSWYQQTPGQGLQFLFEYFSETQRNKGNFPGRFSGRQFSNSRSEMNVSTLELGDSALYLCASSCEYRTGIHQPQHFGDGTRLSIL.

The CDR3 DNA follows: TGCGCCAGCAGCTTGGAACCCGGGGGGGCAGGCAATGAGCAGTTCTTC. Translation gives CASSLEPGGAGNEQFF. The rearrangement links TRBV5-1 to TRBJ2-1; 8 bases are shared with TRBD2. Germline values: CDR1 SGHRS, CDR2 YFSETQ. The CDR3 has 16 residues. The ends lost 0 bases at V and 6 bases at J; junction bases unmatched: 8.

This clone came up once. The chain is built from TRBV5-1 and TRBJ2-5; tentatively, D is TRBD1 (8 bases). The length of the CDR3 is 15 residues. V was trimmed by 4 bases and J by 2 bases, leaving 15 bases between them. Germline lookup yields CDR1 SGHRS and CDR2 YFSETQ. The CDR3 DNA is TGCGCCAGCAGCCCACAGGGGGGGCCTCAAGAGACCCAGTACTTC. It codes for CASSPQGGPQETQYF.

The J gene is TRBJ1-4, the V gene TRBV2; TRBD1 matches 9 bases. CDR3 size: 15 residues. V lost 7 bases to trimming and J lost 3 bases; unmatched junction nucleotides: 6. Germline lookup yields CDR1 SNHLY and CDR2 FYNNEI. The CDR3 reads CASKHRDRANEKLFF. In nucleotides, the CDR3 is TGTGCCAGCAAACACCGGGACAGGGCTAATGAAAAACTGTTTTTT.

CDR3 amino acids: CAWSRGTDTQYF. CDR3 bases: TGTGCCTGGAGCCGAGGTACAGATACGCAGTATTTT. The chain is built from TRBV30 and TRBJ2-3; D remains unclear. This CDR3 is built from 12 residues. Germline values: CDR1 GTSNPN, CDR2 SVGIG (reference sequence). V was clipped by 3 bases and J by 3 bases, with 7 bases between them.

The V call is TRBV19, the J call TRBJ1-5, with a weak D call TRBD1 (6 bases). This CDR3 is 16 amino acids long. Trimming removed 7 bases from V and 0 bases from J, with 16 bases in between. From germline, CDR1 is LNHDA and CDR2 SQIVND (reference sequence). This CDR3 is CASTLDSTSSNQPQHF. The CDR3 DNA reads TGTGCCAGTACCCTGGACAGCACTTCTAGCAATCAGCCCCAGCATTTT.

As regards this clone: An end of the junction does not agree with germline; a read error may underlie this. The rearrangement links TRBV11-2 to TRBJ1-3; D unclear. CDR3 length: 15 amino acids. CDR1 SGHAT and CDR2 FQNNGV come from the germline V gene. Written as DNA, the CDR3 is TGTGCCAGCAGCCTAGATCCGGGGACTGGAAACACCATATATTTT. Translation: CASSLDPGTGNTIYF.

V is TRBV6-6 and J is TRBJ2-7; D is unclear. The V gene lost 4 bases and the J gene lost 0 bases, with 4 bases spanning the gap. This CDR3 contains 12 residues. In germline, CDR1 is MNHNY, CDR2 SVGAGI (reference sequence). In DNA, the CDR3 is TGTGCCAGCAGTTCGAGCTCCTACGAGCAGTACTTC. It codes for CASSSSSYEQYF.

The V call is TRBV9, the J call TRBJ2-5; 11 bases are shared with TRBD1. V lost 4 bases and J lost 4; bases outside the gene matches: 6. The CDR3 is 15 residues long. Germline V gene sequence: CDR1 SGDLS, CDR2 YYNGEE. The CDR3 loop is CASSPGGTGGETQYF. CDR3 in DNA: TGTGCCAGCAGCCCAGGGGGGACAGGGGGAGAGACCCAGTACTTC.

This chain connects TRBV5-1 to TRBJ1-2, with a tentative D call TRBD1 (5 bases). The V gene lost 4 bases and the J gene lost 4 bases, with 8 bases spanning the gap. CDR3 size: 12 residues. In germline, CDR1 is SGHRS, CDR2 YFSETQ. The DNA for the CDR3 is TGCGCCAGCAGCCAGGACATCTATGGCTACACCTTC. Its translation: CASSQDIYGYTF.

This clone was seen only a few times. This chain links TRBV13 with TRBJ1-6, with D possibly TRBD1 on 5 matching bases. V was clipped by 3 bases and J by 8 bases, with 11 bases between them. From germline, CDR1 is PRHDT and CDR2 FYEKMQ (reference sequence). CDR3 length: 14 amino acids. Here the CDR3 DNA reads TGTGCCAGCAGCTTGGGGGGTTATCATTCACCCCTCCACTTT. Translating it yields CASSLGGYHSPLHF.

The rearrangement links TRBV7-8 to TRBJ1-1; D uncertain. CDR1 is SGHVS and CDR2 is FQNEAQ in the germline V gene. CDR3 length: 11 residues. Trimming took 3 bases from V and 6 from J, leaving 5 bases between them. CDR3 amino acids: CASSFASEAFF. The DNA of the CDR3 is TGTGCCAGCAGCTTCGCGTCTGAAGCTTTCTTT.

The V gene is TRBV9, the J gene TRBJ1-5; 8 bases fit TRBD1. Germline trimming cut 3 bases from V and 3 bases from J; bases unmatched to any gene: 5. The CDR3 totals 15 residues. Germline CDR1 and CDR2: SGDLS and YYNGEE. CDR3 DNA sequence: TGTGCCAGCAGCGAGGCAGGGGGCAACAATCAGCCCCAGCATTTT. Protein sequence: CASSEAGGNNQPQHF.

The rearrangement joins TRBV6-5 to TRBJ2-5; the match to TRBD2 covers 9 bases. Trimming removed 0 bases from V and 5 bases from J; junction bases left unmatched: 1. The CDR3 totals 14 residues. Germline CDR1 reads MNHEY; CDR2 reads SVGAGI. This chain's CDR3 is CASSYSSGGETQYF. DNA for the CDR3: TGTGCCAGCAGTTACTCCAGCGGGGGGGAGACCCAGTACTTC.